The 16 T cell receptor beta chains given below trace back to one sample, sequenced in a study of blood T cell repertoires in COVID-19. TCRdb's copy holds only in-frame clones and misses some; the assay was immunoSEQ multiplex PCR. This table has a few hundred thousand clones, about 84% appearing once. Sample: peripheral blood. The source is a human donor in a cohort sampled during active COVID-19.

The chain recombines TRBV5-4 with TRBJ2-7, with D possibly TRBD1 on 6 matching bases. Germline V gene data show CDR1 as SGHNT and CDR2 as YYREEE (reference sequence). CDR3 length: 13 amino acids. V lost 5 bases and J 0 bases, leaving 9 bases between the germline ends. CDR3 DNA sequence: TGTGCCAGCAGGGACAGAACCTCCTACGAGCAGTACTTC. Translation gives CASRDRTSYEQYF. The full variable domain, rest sourced from reference TRBV5-4 and TRBJ2-7, is ETGVTQSPTHLIKTRGQQVTLRCSSQSGHNTVSWYQQALGQGPQFIFQYYREEENGRGNFPPRFSGLQFPNYSSELNVNALELDDSALYLCASRDRTSYEQYFGPGTRLTVT.

The chain is built from TRBV11-3 and TRBJ2-7; D may be TRBD2 (5 bases). The CDR3 runs 14 residues. In germline, CDR1 is SGHNT, CDR2 YENEEA. Trimming removed 5 bases at V and 3 bases at J, with 14 bases between. The CDR3 region is CASSPSEGSYEQYF. The CDR3 DNA sequence: TGTGCCAGCAGCCCCTCCGAGGGCAGCTACGAGCAGTACTTC.

The chain has TRBV3-1 (or the pseudogene TRBV3-2) and TRBJ2-5; 8 positions agree with TRBD1. Per germline, CDR1 LGHDT and CDR2 YNNKEL (reference sequence). V was pared by 0 bases and J by 2 bases, with 5 bases of the junction left unmatched. The CDR3 extends over 16 amino acids. The CDR3 DNA is TGTGCCAGCAGCCAAGATCTAGGACAGGGTCAAGAGACCCAGTACTTC. The encoded protein is CASSQDLGQGQETQYF.

J is TRBJ1-4 and V is TRBV18; D ambiguous. The germline V gene has CDR1 KGHSH and CDR2 LQKENI. V lost 3 bases to trimming and J lost 7 bases, with 15 bases between them. The length of the CDR3 is 15 residues. The CDR3 DNA sequence: TGTGCCAGCTCACCTAGCACGGTGGAGGGTGAAAAACTGTTTTTT. Translating it yields CASSPSTVEGEKLFF.

This clone was detected a few times. This chain connects TRBV6-2 or TRBV6-3 to TRBJ2-7, with TRBD1 matching 7 bases. CDR1 MNHEY and CDR2 SVGEGT come from the germline V gene. J gave up 1 base and V 4 bases, and 13 bases lay outside the gene matches. The CDR3 is made up of 17 amino acids. CDR3 DNA: TGTGCCAGCAGTTTCTTCCGTCTGACAGGGTTGTCCTACGAGCAGTACTTC. Protein product: CASSFFRLTGLSYEQYF.

The chain combines TRBV28 with TRBJ2-7; D gene uncertain. Between the trimmed V and J ends, which lost 3 bases and 6 bases, there was a span of 9 bases. Germline CDR1 is MDHEN and CDR2 is SYDVKM. The CDR3 is 12 amino acids. As DNA, the CDR3 is TGTGCCAGCAGTTTGGTGGCAGGCGAGCAGTACTTC. This codes for CASSLVAGEQYF.

In DNA, the CDR3 is TGCGCCAGCAGCAAGGGACTAGCGGGGGATAGCACAGATACGCAGTATTTT. It codes for CASSKGLAGDSTDTQYF. V is TRBV4-3 and J is TRBJ2-3; 14 positions agree with TRBD2. The CDR3 sequence is 17 residues long. Germline-derived CDR1 and CDR2 are LGHNA and YSLEER. V trimming: 5 bases; J trimming: 0 bases; junction bases outside the gene matches: 4.

With regard to this clone: Distinct nucleotide sequences in the sample also encode this CDR3. The chain carries TRBV28 and TRBJ2-7; tentatively, D is TRBD1 (7 bases). Trimming removed 4 bases at V and 2 bases at J, with 12 bases between. This CDR3 spans 14 amino acids. Germline-derived CDR1 and CDR2 are MDHEN and SYDVKM. CDR3 coding DNA: TGTGCCAGCAGTTCAGGGGGGCGGGCCTACGAGCAGTACTTC. Translated: CASSSGGRAYEQYF.

The J gene is TRBJ2-3, the V gene TRBV24-1; TRBD1 might be the D (5 bases). Germline V CDR1 and CDR2: KGHDR, SFDVKD. Trimming took off 6 bases at V and 4 bases at J, with 10 bases between the two ends. The CDR3 is 13 residues long. CDR3 DNA: TGTGCCACCAGTTCCTCAGGGTCAGATACGCAGTATTTT. Protein product: CATSSSGSDTQYF.

This rearrangement joins TRBV2 to TRBJ2-3; 7 nucleotides match TRBD1. Germline CDR1 reads SNHLY; CDR2 reads FYNNEI. The CDR3 has 15 residues. V shed 0 bases and J 3 bases; nucleotides not matched to a gene: 3. The CDR3, as DNA: TGTGCCAGCAGTGAAGCGGGGACAGCAACAGATACGCAGTATTTT. Its protein is CASSEAGTATDTQYF.

The chain has TRBV14 and TRBJ2-3; 7 bases line up with TRBD1. With 6 bases clipped from V and 2 bases from J, the junction kept 5 bases outside the gene matches. Germline V gives CDR1 SGHDN, CDR2 FVKESK. The CDR3 contains 14 residues. CDR3 nucleotides: TGTGCCAGCAGGGGACAGTTAGTCACAGATACGCAGTATTTT. This gives the protein CASRGQLVTDTQYF.

This clone appeared a few times. The gene calls are TRBV25-1 and TRBJ2-5; a possible D gene is TRBD2 (5 bases). Germline V gene sequence: CDR1 MGHDK, CDR2 SYGVNS. The length of the CDR3 is 14 residues. V was shortened by 2 bases and J by 0 bases, with 7 bases between the two germline ends. The CDR3 protein is CASSERGHQETQYF. CDR3 DNA sequence: TGTGCCAGCAGTGAAAGAGGGCACCAAGAGACCCAGTACTTC. Combining the CDR3 with reference TRBV25-1 and TRBJ2-5 gives the whole variable domain EADIYQTPRYLVIGTGKKITLECSQTMGHDKMYWYQQDPGMELHLIHYSYGVNSTEKGDLSSESTVSRIRTEHFPLTLESARPSHTSQYLCASSERGHQETQYFGPGTRLLVL.

The rearrangement joins TRBV9 to TRBJ1-2, with 7 bases that match TRBD1. The germline V gene has CDR1 SGDLS and CDR2 YYNGEE. The CDR3 has 13 residues. Unmatched junction bases numbered 11, after V lost 6 bases and J lost 9 bases. The CDR3 spells CASNRLQGESYTF. The CDR3 bases are TGTGCCAGCAACCGCCTTCAGGGGGAAAGCTACACCTTC.

V is TRBV29-1 and J is TRBJ1-5; 9 bases align to TRBD1. Per germline, CDR1 SQVTM and CDR2 ANQGSEA. V was clipped by 4 bases and J by 5 bases; unmatched bases: 9. The CDR3 spans 15 residues. CDR3: CSVVIGQGRDQPQHF. The CDR3 DNA reads TGCAGCGTTGTAATAGGACAGGGGAGGGATCAGCCCCAGCATTTT.

The chain has TRBV18 and TRBJ2-5; 7 bases are shared with TRBD2. The CDR3 extends over 14 amino acids. The junction had 3 bases not matched to a gene; V was cut back by 3 bases and J by 2 bases. CDR1 and CDR2 (germline): KGHSH, LQKENI. CDR3 coding DNA: TGTGCCAGCTCACCGGGACTAAAACAAGAGACCCAGTACTTC. Amino acid sequence: CASSPGLKQETQYF.

The chain uses TRBV19 and TRBJ2-1; D is perhaps TRBD1 (5 bases). The V end lost 4 bases, the J end lost 5 bases, and 15 bases lay between the germline ends. Germline values: CDR1 LNHDA, CDR2 SQIVND (reference sequence). The CDR3 loop spans 15 amino acids. In nucleotides, the CDR3 is TGTGCCAGTAGTAGCGAAGGGGTGAGGAACAATGAGCAGTTCTTC. This encodes CASSSEGVRNNEQFF.